This record concerns one T cell receptor beta chain sequence. Its target is unknown. The data were taken from a study of blood T cells in healthy people across ages. Regarding the study as a whole: Because donor CMV status was unknown, expanded clonotype changes were possibly confounded. Aged donors had fewer naive CD4+ cells and lower diversity than long-lived donors.

The germline gives CDR1 DFQATT, CDR2 SNEGSKA (reference sequence). Trimming cost V 3 bases and J 0 bases, with 11 bases left between them. The CDR3 totals 14 residues. Each donor gave roughly 10 milliliters of peripheral blood. A second 7 to 11 cycle PCR used barcoded and J-beta primers. TCRdb re-derived calls from the 5' RACE reads in MiXCR, one entry per CDR3 protein. The sample lists some 1.7 million distinct CDR3 sequences; approximately 28% were seen once. The clonotype originates from a woman between 25 and 40 years old in good health. The chain combines TRBV20-1 with TRBJ2-5; perhaps TRBD2 as D (7 bases). Sequences were obtained from blood. CDR3 sequence reads: CSASRGANQETQYF. In DNA, the CDR3 is TGCAGTGCTAGCCGGGGGGCCAACCAAGAGACCCAGTACTTC.